The present TCR beta chain was sequenced within a study of cytomegalovirus exposure and HLA in healthy donors. Healthy bone marrow donors made up the cohort. Regarding the study as a whole: It is likely that the observed cluster of highly shared sequence variants was a sequencing artifact.

Remarks on this clone: Its antigen is undetermined.

A multiplex PCR was run with 60 Vbeta primers and 13 Jbeta primers. The repertoire was sequenced with immunoSEQ multiplex PCR; TCRdb's copy has only in-frame clones and lacks some. The sample includes under 250,000 clones, 60% to 80% of them seen just once. The CDR3 contains 14 residues. Germline CDR1 is SQVTM and CDR2 is ANQGSEA. The material sequenced was PBMCs. The genes are TRBV29-1 and TRBJ2-7; maybe TRBD2 (5 bases). This sequence originates from a male donor in good health and CMV-seronegative. The CDR3, as DNA: TGCGGCGCTAATGCAGGACTGGGAACCTACGAGCAGTACTTC. Protein sequence: CGANAGLGTYEQYF.